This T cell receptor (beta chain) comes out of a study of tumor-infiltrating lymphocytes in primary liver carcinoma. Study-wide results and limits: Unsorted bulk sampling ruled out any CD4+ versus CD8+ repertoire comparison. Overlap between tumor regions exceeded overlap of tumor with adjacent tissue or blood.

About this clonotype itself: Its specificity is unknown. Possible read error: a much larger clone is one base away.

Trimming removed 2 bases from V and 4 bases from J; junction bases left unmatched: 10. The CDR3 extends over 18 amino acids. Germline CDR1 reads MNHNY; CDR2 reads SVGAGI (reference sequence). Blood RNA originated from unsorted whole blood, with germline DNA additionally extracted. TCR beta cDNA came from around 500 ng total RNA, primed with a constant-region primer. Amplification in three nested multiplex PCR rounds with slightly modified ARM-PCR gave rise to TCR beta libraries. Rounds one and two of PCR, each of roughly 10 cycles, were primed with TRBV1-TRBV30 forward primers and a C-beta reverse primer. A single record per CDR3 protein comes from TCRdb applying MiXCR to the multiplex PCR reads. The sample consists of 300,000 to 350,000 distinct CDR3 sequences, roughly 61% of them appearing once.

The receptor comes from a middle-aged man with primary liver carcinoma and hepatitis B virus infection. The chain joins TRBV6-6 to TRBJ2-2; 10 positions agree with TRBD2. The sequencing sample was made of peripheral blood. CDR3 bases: TGTGCCAGCAGTTACCTCTCCGGGACTAGCGACAGCACCGGGGAGCTGTTTTTT. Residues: CASSYLSGTSDSTGELFF.